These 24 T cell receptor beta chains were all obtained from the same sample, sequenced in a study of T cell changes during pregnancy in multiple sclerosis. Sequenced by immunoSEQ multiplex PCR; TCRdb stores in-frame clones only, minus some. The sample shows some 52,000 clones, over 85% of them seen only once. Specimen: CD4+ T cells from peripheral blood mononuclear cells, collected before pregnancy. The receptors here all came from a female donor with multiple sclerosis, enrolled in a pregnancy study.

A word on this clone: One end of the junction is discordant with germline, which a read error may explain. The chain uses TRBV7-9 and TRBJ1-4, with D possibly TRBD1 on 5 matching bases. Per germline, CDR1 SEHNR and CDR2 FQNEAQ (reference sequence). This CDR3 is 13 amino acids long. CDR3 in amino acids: CASSLANREKLFF. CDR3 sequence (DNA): TGTGCCAGCAGCCTAGCTAACAGGGAAAAACTGTTTTTT.

CDR3 residues: CASIGTSSYEQYF. CDR3 sequence (DNA): TGTGCCAGCATCGGGACTTCCTCCTACGAGCAGTACTTC. The chain joins TRBV28 to TRBJ2-7; TRBD2 might be the D (6 bases). In germline, CDR1 is MDHEN, CDR2 SYDVKM. CDR3 size: 13 residues. The V and J ends lost 7 bases and 0 bases respectively, with 10 bases between them.

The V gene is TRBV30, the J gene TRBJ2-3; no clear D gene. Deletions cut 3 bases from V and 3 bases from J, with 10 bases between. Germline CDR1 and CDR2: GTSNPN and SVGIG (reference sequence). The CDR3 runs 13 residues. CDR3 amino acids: CAWSQTRTDTQYF. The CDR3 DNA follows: TGTGCCTGGAGCCAGACACGGACAGATACGCAGTATTTT. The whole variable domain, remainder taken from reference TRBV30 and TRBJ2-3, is SQTIHQWPATLVQPVGSPLSLECTVEGTSNPNLYWYRQAAGRGLQLLFYSVGIGQISSEVPQNLSASRPQDRQFILSSKKLLLSDSGFYLCAWSQTRTDTQYFGPGTRLTVL.

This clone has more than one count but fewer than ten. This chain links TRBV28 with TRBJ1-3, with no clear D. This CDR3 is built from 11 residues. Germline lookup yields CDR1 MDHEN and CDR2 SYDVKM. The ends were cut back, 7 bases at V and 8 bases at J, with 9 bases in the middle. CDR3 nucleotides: TGTGCCAGCAAGCTAGGAGACACCATATATTTT. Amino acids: CASKLGDTIYF.

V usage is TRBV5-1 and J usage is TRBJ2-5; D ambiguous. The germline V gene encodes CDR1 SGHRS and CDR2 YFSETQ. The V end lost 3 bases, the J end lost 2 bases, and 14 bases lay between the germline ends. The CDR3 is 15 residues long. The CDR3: CASSSGSGRQETQYF. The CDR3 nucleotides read TGCGCCAGCAGCTCAGGATCTGGGCGACAAGAGACCCAGTACTTC.

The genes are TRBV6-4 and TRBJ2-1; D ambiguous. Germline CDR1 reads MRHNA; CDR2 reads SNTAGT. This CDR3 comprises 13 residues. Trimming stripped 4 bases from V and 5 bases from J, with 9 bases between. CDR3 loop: CASSVQSNNEQFF. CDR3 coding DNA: TGTGCCAGCAGTGTACAGAGTAACAATGAGCAGTTCTTC.

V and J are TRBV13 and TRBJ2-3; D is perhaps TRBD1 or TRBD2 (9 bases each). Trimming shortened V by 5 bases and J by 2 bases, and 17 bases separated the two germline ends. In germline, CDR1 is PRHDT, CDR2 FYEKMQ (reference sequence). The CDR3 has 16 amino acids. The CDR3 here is CASSLAGQGFTDTQYF. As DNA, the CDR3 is TGTGCCAGCAGCCTAGCGGGACAGGGTTTCACAGATACGCAGTATTTT. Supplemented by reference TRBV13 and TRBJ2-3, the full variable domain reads AAGVIQSPRHLIKEKRETATLKCYPIPRHDTVYWYQQGPGQDPQFLISFYEKMQSDKGSIPDRFSAQQFSDYHSELNMSSLELGDSALYFCASSLAGQGFTDTQYFGPGTRLTVL.

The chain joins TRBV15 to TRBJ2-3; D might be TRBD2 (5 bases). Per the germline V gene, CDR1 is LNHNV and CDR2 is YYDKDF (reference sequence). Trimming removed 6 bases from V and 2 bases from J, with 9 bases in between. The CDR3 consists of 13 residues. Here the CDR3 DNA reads TGTGCCACCAGTGGCGGACTCACAGATACGCAGTATTTT. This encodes CATSGGLTDTQYF.

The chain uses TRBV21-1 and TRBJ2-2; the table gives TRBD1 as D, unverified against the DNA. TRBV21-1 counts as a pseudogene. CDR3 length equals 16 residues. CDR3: CASRPSYTGLTGELFF. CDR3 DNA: TGTGCCAGCAGACCGTCCTACACAGGCTTGACCGGGGAGCTGTTTTTT.

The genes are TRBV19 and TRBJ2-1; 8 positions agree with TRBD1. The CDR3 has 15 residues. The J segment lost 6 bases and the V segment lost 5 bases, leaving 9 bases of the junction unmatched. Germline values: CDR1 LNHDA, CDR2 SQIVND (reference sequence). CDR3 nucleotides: TGTGCCAGTAGTCTTCTATCGGGACAGGTCAATGAGCAGTTCTTC. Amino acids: CASSLLSGQVNEQFF.

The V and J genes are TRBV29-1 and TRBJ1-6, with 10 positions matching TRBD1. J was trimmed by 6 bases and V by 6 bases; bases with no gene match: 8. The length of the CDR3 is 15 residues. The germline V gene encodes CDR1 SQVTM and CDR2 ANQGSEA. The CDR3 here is CSVSIGDRGNSPLHF. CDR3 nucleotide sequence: TGCAGCGTCTCCATTGGGGACAGGGGTAATTCACCCCTCCACTTT.

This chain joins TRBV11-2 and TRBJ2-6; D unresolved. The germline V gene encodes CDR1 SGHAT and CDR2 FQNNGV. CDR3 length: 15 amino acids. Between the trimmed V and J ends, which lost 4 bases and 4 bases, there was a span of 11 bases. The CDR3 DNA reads TGTGCCAGCAGCTATATATGGGCAGGGGCCAACGTCCTGACTTTC. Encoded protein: CASSYIWAGANVLTF.

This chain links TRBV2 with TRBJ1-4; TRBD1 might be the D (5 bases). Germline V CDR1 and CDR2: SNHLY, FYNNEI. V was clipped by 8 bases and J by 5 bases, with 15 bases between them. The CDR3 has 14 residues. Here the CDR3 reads CASQAGRVNEKLFF. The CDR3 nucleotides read TGTGCCAGCCAAGCGGGCAGGGTAAATGAAAAACTGTTTTTT.

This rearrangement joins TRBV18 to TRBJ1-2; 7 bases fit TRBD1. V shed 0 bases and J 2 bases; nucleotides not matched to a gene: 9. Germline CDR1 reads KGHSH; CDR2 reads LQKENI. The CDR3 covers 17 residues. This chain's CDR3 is CASSPPQGVARNYGYTF. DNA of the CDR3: TGTGCCAGCTCACCACCGCAGGGGGTAGCCCGAAACTATGGCTACACCTTC.

The CDR3 here is CASRRDTGSSNYGYTF. The CDR3, as DNA: TGCGCCAGCAGACGTGATACAGGATCCTCTAACTATGGCTACACCTTC. The chain employs TRBV5-1 and TRBJ1-2, with TRBD1 as a possible D gene (5 bases). CDR3 length: 16 amino acids. Germline values: CDR1 SGHRS, CDR2 YFSETQ. V lost 5 bases, J lost 0 bases, and 17 bases lay in between.

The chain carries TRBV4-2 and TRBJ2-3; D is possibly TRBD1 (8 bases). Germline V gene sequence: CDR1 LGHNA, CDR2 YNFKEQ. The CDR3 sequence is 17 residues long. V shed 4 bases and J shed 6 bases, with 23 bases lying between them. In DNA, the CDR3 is TGTGCCAGCAGCCTTCAACCCCGTACAGGGGGGGGTGATACGCAGTATTTT. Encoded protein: CASSLQPRTGGGDTQYF.

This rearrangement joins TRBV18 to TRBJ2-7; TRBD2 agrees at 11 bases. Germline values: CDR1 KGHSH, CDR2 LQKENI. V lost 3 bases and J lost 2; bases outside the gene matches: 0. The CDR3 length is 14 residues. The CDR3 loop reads CASSPTSGAYEQYF. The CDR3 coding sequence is TGTGCCAGCTCACCGACTAGCGGGGCCTACGAGCAGTACTTC.

The CDR3 is CAISESRQNTEAFF. CDR3 in DNA: TGTGCCATCAGTGAGTCACGACAGAACACTGAAGCTTTCTTT. The gene calls are TRBV10-3 and TRBJ1-1; D is unresolved. Between the trimmed V and J ends, which lost 0 bases and 1 base, there was a span of 6 bases. The length of the CDR3 is 14 residues. Germline V gene lookup returns CDR1 ENHRY and CDR2 SYGVKD.

The CDR3 sequence is CASSRKNGQGFRNEQFF. CDR3 coding DNA: TGTGCCAGCAGCCGGAAGAATGGTCAGGGGTTTAGGAATGAGCAGTTCTTC. V usage is TRBV4-2 and J usage is TRBJ2-1; perhaps TRBD1 as D (6 bases). V lost 4 bases to trimming and J lost 7 bases, with 23 bases between them. Germline V gene data show CDR1 as LGHNA and CDR2 as YNFKEQ. The CDR3 is 17 residues long.

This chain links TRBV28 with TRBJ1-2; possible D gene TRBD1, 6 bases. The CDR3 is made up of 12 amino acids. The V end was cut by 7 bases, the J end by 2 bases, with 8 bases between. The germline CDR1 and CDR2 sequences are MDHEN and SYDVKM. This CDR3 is CASKTGNYGYTF. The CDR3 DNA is TGTGCCAGCAAAACAGGGAACTATGGCTACACCTTC.

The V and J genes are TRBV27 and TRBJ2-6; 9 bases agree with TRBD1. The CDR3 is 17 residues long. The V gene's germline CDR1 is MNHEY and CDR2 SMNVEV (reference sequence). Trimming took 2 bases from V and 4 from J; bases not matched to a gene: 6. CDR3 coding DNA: TGTGCCAGCAGTTTAATTGGACAGGGGACCGGGGCCAACGTCCTGACTTTC. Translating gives CASSLIGQGTGANVLTF.

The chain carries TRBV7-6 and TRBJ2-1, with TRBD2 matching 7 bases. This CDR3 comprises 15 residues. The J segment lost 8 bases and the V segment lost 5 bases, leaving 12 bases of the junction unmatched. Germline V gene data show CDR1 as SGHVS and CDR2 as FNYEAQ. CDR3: CASSLTSVRGHEQFF. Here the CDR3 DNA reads TGTGCCAGCAGCCTAACTAGCGTTAGAGGCCATGAGCAGTTCTTC.

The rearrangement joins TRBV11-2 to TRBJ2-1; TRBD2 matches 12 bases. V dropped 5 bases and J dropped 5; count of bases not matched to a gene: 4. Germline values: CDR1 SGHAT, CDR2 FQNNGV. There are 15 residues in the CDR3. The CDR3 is CASSLAGGLNNEQFF. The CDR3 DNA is TGTGCCAGCAGCCTAGCGGGAGGGCTGAACAATGAGCAGTTCTTC. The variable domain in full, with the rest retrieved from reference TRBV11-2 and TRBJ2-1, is EAGVAQSPRYKIIEKRQSVAFWCNPISGHATLYWYQQILGQGPKLLIQFQNNGVVDDSQLPKDRFSAERLKGVDSTLKIQPAKLEDSAVYLCASSLAGGLNNEQFFGPGTRLTVL.

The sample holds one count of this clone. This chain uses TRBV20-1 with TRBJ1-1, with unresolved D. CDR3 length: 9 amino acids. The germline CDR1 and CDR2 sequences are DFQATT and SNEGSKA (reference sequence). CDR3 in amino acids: CSRGTEAFF. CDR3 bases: TGCAGCCGAGGAACTGAAGCTTTCTTT.